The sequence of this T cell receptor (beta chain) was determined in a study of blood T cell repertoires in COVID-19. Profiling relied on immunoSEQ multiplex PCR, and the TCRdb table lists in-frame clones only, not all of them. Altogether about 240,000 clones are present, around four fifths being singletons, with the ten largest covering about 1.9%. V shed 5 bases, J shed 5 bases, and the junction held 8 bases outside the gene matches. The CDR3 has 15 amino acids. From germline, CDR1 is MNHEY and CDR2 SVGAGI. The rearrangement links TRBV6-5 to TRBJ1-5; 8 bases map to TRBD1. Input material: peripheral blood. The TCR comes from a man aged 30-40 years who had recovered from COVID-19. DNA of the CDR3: TGTGCCAGCAGTACGCAGGGGGCGGCGGATCAGCCCCAGCATTTT. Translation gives CASSTQGAADQPQHF.